Listed here are 31 T cell receptor beta chains from one sample, sequenced in a study of T-cell reconstitution after alpha-beta-depleted transplantation in children. Preparing the TCRbeta library involved the use of unique molecular identifiers. One entry per CDR3 protein results from TCRdb running MiXCR on the PCR reads. The data contain 600,000 to 700,000 distinct CDR3 sequences, approximately 16% of them singletons. The material was PBMCs from the stem cell graft donor, obtained from the stem cell graft. The receptors here all came from a human donor who donated a stem cell graft to a child with acute myeloid leukemia.

V is TRBV12-3 or TRBV12-4 and J is TRBJ2-3, with D uncertain. This CDR3 region has 15 residues. Trimming pared 2 bases from V and 0 bases from J, leaving 9 bases between. The CDR3 reads CASSLFAASTDTQYF. The CDR3 nucleotides are TGTGCCAGCAGTTTATTCGCAGCTAGCACAGATACGCAGTATTTT.

This clonotype was counted at least ten times. The V call is TRBV12-3 or TRBV12-4, the J call TRBJ2-2; TRBD1 matches 8 bases. V shed 0 bases, J shed 6 bases, and the junction held 9 bases outside the gene matches. The CDR3 covers 17 residues. The CDR3 bases are TGTGCCAGCAGTTTAGCGATGACAGGGGAGGTGGCCGGGGAGCTGTTTTTT. Its protein is CASSLAMTGEVAGELFF.

The table lists this clonotype with many counts. This chain uses TRBV20-1 with TRBJ2-2; D might be TRBD1 (6 bases). CDR3 length equals 14 residues. Trimming took 2 bases from V and 6 from J, leaving 13 bases between them. CDR1 is DFQATT, CDR2 SNEGSKA, per germline (reference sequence). This CDR3 is CSARPTGKAGELFF. The CDR3 DNA follows: TGCAGTGCTAGACCTACAGGGAAGGCCGGGGAGCTGTTTTTT.

The V call is TRBV2, the J call TRBJ1-2, with D perhaps matching TRBD1 (5 bases). The V end was cut by 3 bases, the J end by 8 bases, with 10 bases between. Germline-derived CDR1 and CDR2 are SNHLY and FYNNEI. The CDR3 has 12 amino acids. CDR3 region: CASSEVQDGYTF. DNA of the CDR3: TGTGCCAGCAGTGAGGTACAGGACGGCTACACCTTC.

J is TRBJ2-1 and V is TRBV2; D might be TRBD2 (6 bases). Germline lookup yields CDR1 SNHLY and CDR2 FYNNEI. The CDR3 length is 15 residues. V was pared by 3 bases and J by 4 bases, with 13 bases between. The CDR3 DNA reads TGTGCCAGCAGTGAGGGCGGGAAGTTATACAATGAGCAGTTCTTC. Translation gives CASSEGGKLYNEQFF.

This clonotype was picked up a small number of times. The gene calls are TRBV20-1 and TRBJ1-1; D unresolved. CDR1 is DFQATT and CDR2 is SNEGSKA in the germline V gene (reference sequence). This CDR3 contains 15 residues. Trimming took 6 bases from V and 3 from J, leaving 20 bases between them. This CDR3 is CSAKTRATWDTEAFF. CDR3 nucleotides: TGCAGTGCAAAGACGCGGGCGACTTGGGACACTGAAGCTTTCTTT.

The chain carries TRBV9 and TRBJ2-3, with 7 positions matching TRBD1. The CDR3 has 15 residues. Germline V gene lookup returns CDR1 SGDLS and CDR2 YYNGEE. Trimming took 0 bases from V and 4 from J; bases not matched to a gene: 5. In DNA form, the CDR3 reads TGTGCCAGCAGCGTAGAGGGGACAGAGGCAGATACGCAGTATTTT. Translating it yields CASSVEGTEADTQYF.

V gene TRBV5-6 combines with J gene TRBJ2-3; the match to TRBD2 covers 9 bases. J lost 2 bases, V lost 0 bases, and 10 bases had no gene match. This CDR3 comprises 18 residues. Germline values: CDR1 SGHDT, CDR2 YYEEEE. CDR3 protein: CASSLVAGGASITDTQYF. The DNA of the CDR3 is TGTGCCAGCAGCTTGGTTGCGGGGGGGGCTTCGATCACAGATACGCAGTATTTT.

The genes are TRBV27 and TRBJ2-2; D perhaps matches TRBD1 (7 bases). Germline CDR1 reads MNHEY; CDR2 reads SMNVEV (reference sequence). V shed 4 bases and J shed 3 bases, with 15 bases lying between them. This CDR3 contains 16 residues. Written as DNA, the CDR3 is TGTGCCAGCAGTTCGCAGGGGGGTCGGGACACCGGGGAGCTGTTTTTT. Its translation: CASSSQGGRDTGELFF.

This chain joins TRBV9 and TRBJ2-3; D may be TRBD2 (7 bases). Germline CDR1 is SGDLS and CDR2 is YYNGEE. V was shortened by 4 bases and J by 4 bases, with 19 bases between the two germline ends. This CDR3 is 16 amino acids long. The DNA of the CDR3 is TGTGCCAGCAGCCCAATAGGGGGGGGGGCTGCAGATACGCAGTATTTT. This codes for CASSPIGGGAADTQYF.

This rearrangement joins TRBV12-3 or TRBV12-4 to TRBJ1-2; D gene ambiguous. V shed 3 bases and J shed 7 bases, with 12 bases lying between them. The CDR3 runs 13 residues. The CDR3 here is CASSFSYRAGYTF. The CDR3 coding sequence is TGTGCCAGCAGTTTTAGCTATCGGGCTGGCTACACCTTC.

The chain links TRBV20-1 to TRBJ2-5; 9 nucleotides match TRBD1. This CDR3 is built from 15 residues. CDR1 and CDR2 from the germline V gene are DFQATT and SNEGSKA (reference sequence). V was pared by 1 base and J by 2 bases, with 5 bases of the junction left unmatched. CDR3 nucleotide sequence: TGCAGTGCTAGAGGCAGGACAGGGGTTCAAGAGACCCAGTACTTC. It is translated as CSARGRTGVQETQYF.

The chain has TRBV10-3 and TRBJ2-2, with 7 bases matching TRBD1. Germline lookup yields CDR1 ENHRY and CDR2 SYGVKD. This CDR3 has 12 amino acids. This chain's CDR3 is CAAQGDTGELFF. The DNA for the CDR3 is TGTGCGGCCCAGGGGGACACCGGGGAGCTGTTTTTT.

As DNA, the CDR3 is TGCGCCAGCAGCCAAGCACGAACAGGGCAAGGCTACGAGCAGTACTTC. Translation gives CASSQARTGQGYEQYF. This rearrangement joins TRBV4-3 to TRBJ2-7; D possibly corresponds to TRBD1 (6 bases). This CDR3 spans 16 amino acids. The V end lost 1 base, the J end lost 3 bases, and 16 bases lay between the germline ends. Looked up from germline, CDR1 is LGHNA and CDR2 is YSLEER.

The table lists this clonotype with many counts. This chain links TRBV27 with TRBJ2-7; a weak D match, TRBD1 (6 bases). Trimming stripped 1 base from V and 2 bases from J, with 9 bases between. Germline CDR1 and CDR2: MNHEY and SMNVEV (reference sequence). The CDR3 loop spans 14 amino acids. The DNA of the CDR3 is TGTGCCAGCAGTTTATTCAGGGGCCCCTACGAGCAGTACTTC. It specifies CASSLFRGPYEQYF.

The V and J genes are TRBV20-1 and TRBJ2-7; TRBD1 matches at 8 bases. The ends lost 7 bases at V and 8 bases at J; junction bases unmatched: 13. Germline V lookup: CDR1 DFQATT, CDR2 SNEGSKA (reference sequence). The CDR3 length is 13 residues. The DNA of the CDR3 is TGCAGTGTACTAAGGACAGGGCGGAGGCAGCAGTACGTC. Residues: CSVLRTGRRQQYV.

The rearrangement joins TRBV12-3 or TRBV12-4 to TRBJ2-6; maybe TRBD2 (5 bases). V dropped 3 bases and J dropped 0 bases, with 18 bases sitting between them. CDR3 length: 19 amino acids. In nucleotides, the CDR3 is TGTGCCAGCAGTTTTATCACCGGGAACCGACACTCTGGGGCCAACGTCCTGACTTTC. Its translation is CASSFITGNRHSGANVLTF.

To note about this clonotype: One base away lies a much larger clone, so this may be a sequencing read error. The chain is built from TRBV29-1 and TRBJ2-1; no firm D call. Judging by the DNA end, TRBJ2-7 fits better; the J call may be wrong. CDR3 length equals 12 residues. Germline CDR1 is SQVTM and CDR2 is ANQGSEA. This CDR3 is CSVPGRRNEQYF. DNA of the CDR3: TGCAGCGTTCCCGGCAGGCGTAACGAGCAGTACTTC.

This clonotype has a count of ten or more. The chain is built from TRBV20-1 and TRBJ2-5; 7 bases align to TRBD1. V trimming: 4 bases; J trimming: 3 bases; junction bases outside the gene matches: 8. Germline loops: CDR1 DFQATT, CDR2 SNEGSKA (reference sequence). The length of the CDR3 is 14 residues. The CDR3 is CSATRTGWEETQYF. Written as DNA, the CDR3 is TGCAGTGCTACCCGGACAGGCTGGGAAGAGACCCAGTACTTC.

Many counts were recorded for this clonotype. The chain is built from TRBV20-1 and TRBJ2-2, with 8 bases aligning to TRBD1. The junction had 15 bases not matched to a gene; V was cut back by 5 bases and J by 4 bases. In germline, CDR1 is DFQATT, CDR2 SNEGSKA (reference sequence). The CDR3 consists of 17 residues. The CDR3 coding sequence is TGCAGTGCTCGACCTATTCCCGGGACAGGTAGCACCGGGGAGCTGTTTTTT. Protein: CSARPIPGTGSTGELFF.

This clonotype was observed many times. The chain links TRBV15 to TRBJ2-5; no reliable D call. The germline V gene has CDR1 LNHNV and CDR2 YYDKDF (reference sequence). Trimming removed 1 base at V and 5 bases at J, with 11 bases between. The CDR3 runs 14 residues. The DNA of the CDR3 is TGTGCCACCAGCAGAGCTTGGGGTATGGAGACCCAGTACTTC. Translating gives CATSRAWGMETQYF.

The V and J genes are TRBV2 and TRBJ1-1; D uncertain. Per germline, CDR1 SNHLY and CDR2 FYNNEI. The CDR3 covers 14 residues. The CDR3 here is CGTRVEVRYTEAFF. In nucleotides, the CDR3 is TGTGGCACGAGGGTGGAGGTCCGGTACACTGAAGCTTTCTTT. Looking up the rest from reference TRBV2 and TRBJ1-1 gives the full variable domain: EPEVTQTPSHQVTQMGQEVILRCVPISNHLYFYWYRQILGQKVEFLVSFYNNEISEKSEIFDDQFSVERPDGSNFTLKIRSTKLEDSAMYFCGTRVEVRYTEAFFGQGTRLTVV.

This clonotype was observed at least ten times. The chain uses TRBV4-2 and TRBJ2-1; weak D call: TRBD2 (7 bases). V was pared by 0 bases and J by 6 bases, with 21 bases between. Germline-derived CDR1 and CDR2 are LGHNA and YNFKEQ. The CDR3 is made up of 18 amino acids. Here the CDR3 DNA reads TGTGCCAGCAGCCAAGAAGGGGGGGTAAGGGGATTTCGCAATGAGCAGTTCTTC. This codes for CASSQEGGVRGFRNEQFF.

Ten or more counts support this clonotype. J is TRBJ2-2 and V is TRBV20-1; 7 bases map to TRBD2. The CDR3 is 14 amino acids. Trimming took 6 bases from V and 2 from J; bases not matched to a gene: 6. CDR1 DFQATT and CDR2 SNEGSKA come from the germline V gene (reference sequence). In DNA form, the CDR3 reads TGCAGTGCCAAGCGGGGCCTCAACACCGGGGAGCTGTTTTTT. This gives the protein CSAKRGLNTGELFF.

This clonotype came up many times. The chain couples TRBV5-5 to TRBJ2-7, with D hard to call. CDR1 and CDR2 from the germline V gene are SGHKS and YYEKEE (reference sequence). With 5 bases removed from V and 5 bases from J, the gap between germline ends came to 17 bases. This CDR3 comprises 14 residues. CDR3 loop: CASREVAINHEQYF. DNA of the CDR3: TGTGCCAGCAGAGAGGTCGCCATTAACCACGAGCAGTACTTC.

In this sample, this clonotype turned up a few times. J is TRBJ2-7 and V is TRBV6-5; no firm D call. The V end was cut by 6 bases, the J end by 1 base, with 13 bases between. Germline V CDR1 and CDR2: MNHEY, SVGAGI. The CDR3 is made up of 14 amino acids. In DNA, the CDR3 is TGTGCCAGCAGCTACACGGACGGATCCTACGAGCAGTACTTC. Translating it yields CASSYTDGSYEQYF.

The chain links TRBV25-1 to TRBJ2-1; D is uncertain. Trimming took 1 base from V and 7 from J, leaving 11 bases between them. This CDR3 comprises 14 residues. Germline lookup yields CDR1 MGHDK and CDR2 SYGVNS. DNA for the CDR3: TGTGCCAGCAGTGAATTAAGGGCCCAGAATGAGCAGTTCTTC. Amino acids: CASSELRAQNEQFF.

V usage is TRBV4-2 and J usage is TRBJ1-4, with TRBD1 as a possible D gene (5 bases). Trimming shortened V by 1 base and J by 6 bases, and 12 bases separated the two germline ends. There are 15 residues in the CDR3. CDR1 LGHNA and CDR2 YNFKEQ come from the germline V gene. As DNA, the CDR3 is TGTGCCAGCAGCCAAGGCAGGGCAGAGGATGAAAAACTGTTTTTT. Translated: CASSQGRAEDEKLFF.

This clonotype showed up just a few times. V and J are TRBV12-3 or TRBV12-4 and TRBJ2-4; tentative D call: TRBD2 (5 bases). The CDR3 is 14 amino acids. Trimming removed 4 bases at V and 3 bases at J, with 10 bases between. As DNA, the CDR3 is TGTGCCAGCAGTTCGGGGATGGTCAAAAACATTCAGTACTTC. It specifies CASSSGMVKNIQYF.

Ten or more counts support this clonotype. The genes are TRBV20-1 and TRBJ1-4; 9 bases line up with TRBD1. The CDR3 loop spans 18 amino acids. Germline-derived CDR1 and CDR2 are DFQATT and SNEGSKA (reference sequence). The V gene end was trimmed by 0 bases and the J gene end by 2 bases; junction bases not matched to a gene: 10. The DNA for the CDR3 is TGCAGTGCTAGAGATCATCGGGGACAGGGATACACTAATGAAAAACTGTTTTTT. It specifies CSARDHRGQGYTNEKLFF.

This clonotype was detected ten times or more. V is TRBV7-2 and J is TRBJ2-1; TRBD2 is a possible D gene (6 bases). There are 11 residues in the CDR3. The germline V gene encodes CDR1 SGHTA and CDR2 FQGNSA. Between the trimmed V and J ends, which lost 5 bases and 15 bases, there was a span of 14 bases. The CDR3 region is CASSRGLPTFF. DNA of the CDR3: TGTGCCAGCAGCCGTGGACTACCGACGTTCTTC.